Sequencing of this TCR beta chain was carried out in a study of blood T cell repertoires in COVID-19. The wider study: Samples representing acute and convalescent COVID-19 were sourced from the United States, Italy and Spain. Nucleic acid was either cDNA or gDNA, and it came from T cells, B-cell-depleted T cells, or PBMCs.

Under the authors' procedure: The assay estimated nucleated cells by amplifying reference gene primers. TCRdb's table, derived via immunoSEQ multiplex PCR, lists solely in-frame clones and lacks some. That table gives V, J and clone size, and the DNA gave D and trimming. The data show some 240,000 clones, 89% seen once. V lost 5 bases and J 6 bases, leaving 9 bases between the germline ends. This CDR3 has 12 residues. From germline, CDR1 is SEHNR and CDR2 FQNEAQ (reference sequence). This sequence was found in a woman in her 40s who had recovered from COVID-19. The J gene is TRBJ2-3, the V gene TRBV7-9; perhaps TRBD2 as D (6 bases). The sequencing sample was made of peripheral blood. CDR3: CASSPGVDTQYF. The CDR3 bases are TGTGCCAGCAGCCCGGGGGTTGATACGCAGTATTTT.